This entry lists 11 T cell receptor beta chains sequenced from one sample in a study of T cells in Graves' hyperthyroidism and ophthalmopathy. Using RNA transcripts as the source, TCR beta CDR3 regions were amplified. A first-round RT-PCR of the TCR CDR3 used the HTBI primer set. TCRdb reprocessed the multiplex PCR reads via MiXCR and lists one record per CDR3 protein. The sample holds 650,000 to 850,000 distinct CDR3 sequences, approximately 19% seen once. The sample consisted of blood. The receptors here all came from a woman in her forties or fifties with Graves' hyperthyroidism that later progressed to Graves' ophthalmopathy.

On this clonotype itself: The junction differs from germline at one of its ends, possibly a read error. This chain's CDR3 is CASSKRTGARGANVPTF. CDR3 in DNA: TGTGCCAGCAGTAAACGGACAGGGGCGAGGGGGGCCAACGTCCCGACTTTC. The chain combines TRBV6-2 or TRBV6-3 with TRBJ2-6; 9 bases fit TRBD1. The CDR3 runs to 17 residues. CDR1 MNHEY and CDR2 SVGEGT come from the germline V gene.

This clonotype was observed a few times. This chain links TRBV7-2 with TRBJ1-4, with 11 positions matching TRBD1. Losses at the gene ends were 2 bases for V and 7 bases for J; bases not matched to a gene: 9. Germline V gives CDR1 SGHTA, CDR2 FQGNSA. This CDR3 comprises 17 residues. The CDR3 protein is CASSLTADRGQGEKLFF. The CDR3 nucleotides are TGTGCCAGCAGCTTAACGGCGGACAGGGGGCAAGGTGAAAAACTGTTTTTT.

This clonotype came up many times. This chain uses TRBV3-1 with TRBJ2-7, with 7 positions matching TRBD2. V gave up 0 bases and J gave up 5 bases; unmatched junction bases: 7. CDR1 is LGHDT and CDR2 is YNNKEL in the germline V gene (reference sequence). The CDR3 is 15 residues long. CDR3 sequence: CASSQERGSGHEQYF. CDR3 DNA: TGTGCCAGCAGCCAAGAGCGGGGGTCCGGTCACGAGCAGTACTTC.

This clonotype was counted only a few times. The chain links TRBV6-5 to TRBJ2-3, with D possibly being TRBD2 (6 bases). The germline CDR1 and CDR2 sequences are MNHEY and SVGAGI. Deletions cut 0 bases from V and 5 bases from J, with 12 bases between. The CDR3 runs 15 residues. CDR3 bases: TGTGCCAGCAGTTACTCAGCCGGGGAGGTAGATACGCAGTATTTT. It yields the protein CASSYSAGEVDTQYF.

This clonotype came up many times. The V call is TRBV2, the J call TRBJ1-1, with 8 positions matching TRBD1. After removal of 6 bases from V and 4 bases from J, the junction contained 4 bases not matched to a gene. The CDR3 extends over 13 amino acids. From germline, CDR1 is SNHLY and CDR2 FYNNEI. In nucleotides, the CDR3 is TGTGCCAGCAGGACAGACAGGGGCACTGAAGCTTTCTTT. Its translation is CASRTDRGTEAFF.

Only a few counts were recorded for this clonotype. V and J are TRBV29-1 and TRBJ1-6, with a tentative D call TRBD1 (6 bases). The CDR3 is 13 amino acids. Germline V gene lookup returns CDR1 SQVTM and CDR2 ANQGSEA. The ends were cut back, 7 bases at V and 6 bases at J, with 13 bases in the middle. The CDR3 nucleotides are TGCAGCGCCCAAGCGGGGGCTAATTCACCCCTCCACTTT. Translation gives CSAQAGANSPLHF. Based on the CDR3 plus reference TRBV29-1 and TRBJ1-6, the full variable domain is SAVISQKPSRDICQRGTSLTIQCQVDSQVTMMFWYRQQPGQSLTLIATANQGSEATYESGFVIDKFPISRPNLTFSTLTVSNMSPEDSSIYLCSAQAGANSPLHFGNGTRLTVT.

This clonotype was observed many times. The chain joins TRBV3-1 to TRBJ2-5; D is unclear. The CDR3 spans 12 residues. The germline V gene has CDR1 LGHDT and CDR2 YNNKEL (reference sequence). The ends were cut back, 4 bases at V and 1 base at J, with 4 bases in the middle. The CDR3 region is CASSLIQETQYF. CDR3 nucleotides: TGTGCCAGCAGCCTTATCCAAGAGACCCAGTACTTC.

This clonotype was seen many times. The chain combines TRBV7-9 with TRBJ2-3; 11 bases are shared with TRBD2. After removal of 7 bases from V and 2 bases from J, the junction contained 5 bases not matched to a gene. This CDR3 is 15 amino acids long. Germline assignment: CDR1 SEHNR and CDR2 FQNEAQ (reference sequence). The CDR3 reads CASTQLAGVTDTQYF. The CDR3 DNA is TGTGCCAGCACCCAACTAGCGGGGGTCACAGATACGCAGTATTTT.

This clonotype came up many times. The J gene is TRBJ2-1, the V gene TRBV6-6, with TRBD1 as a possible D gene (6 bases). CDR1 and CDR2 from the germline V gene are MNHNY and SVGAGI (reference sequence). Trimming left V 2 bases short and J 2 bases short, with 16 bases between. CDR3 size: 17 residues. In DNA form, the CDR3 reads TGTGCCAGCAGTTACCGCCCGGGACAAAAAGCCTACAATGAGCAGTTCTTC. This gives the protein CASSYRPGQKAYNEQFF.

For this clonotype: The junction does not match germline at one end; this may be a read error. The gene calls are TRBV29-1 and TRBJ2-5, with a weak D call TRBD1 (6 bases). The germline gives CDR1 SQVTM, CDR2 ANQGSEA. This CDR3 spans 13 amino acids. The CDR3 DNA reads as TGCAGCGTTGCCGCGACAGGCCAAGAGACCCGGTACTTC. The encoded protein is CSVAATGQETRYF.

V is TRBV7-9 and J is TRBJ1-2, with TRBD1 matching over 10 bases. The V gene's germline CDR1 is SEHNR and CDR2 FQNEAQ (reference sequence). V trimming: 7 bases; J trimming: 8 bases; junction bases outside the gene matches: 10. This CDR3 spans 14 amino acids. CDR3 in DNA: TGTGCCAGCACGAATGACAGGGGGCGCAGAGGCTACACCTTC. This gives the protein CASTNDRGRRGYTF.